This T cell receptor beta chain was captured in a study of CD8 T cells in ankylosing spondylitis. Whole-study findings and limits: Reportedly, matched ankylosing spondylitis synovial fluid was significantly enriched for disease-linked clones.

For TCR beta, libraries came from quantitative 5'-RACE with molecular barcodes. TCRdb fed the 5' RACE reads into MiXCR, producing one record per CDR3 protein. The data contain some 63,000 distinct CDR3 sequences, over 5% of them singletons. CDR3 length: 11 amino acids. Germline V gene lookup returns CDR1 SQVTM and CDR2 ANQGSEA. V was trimmed by 3 bases and J by 2 bases, leaving 4 bases between them. In its sample, this clonotype was seen many times. Its antigen is undetermined. The sequence was collected from a male donor with ankylosing spondylitis. Source material: synovial fluid, either unsorted or a sorted T cell fraction (not recorded which). V is TRBV29-1 and J is TRBJ1-1; D is unresolved. The CDR3 here is CSVDFNTEAFF. CDR3 sequence (DNA): TGCAGCGTTGATTTTAACACTGAAGCTTTCTTT.